One and the same sample provided the 9 T cell receptor beta chains below, sequenced in a study of cytotoxic CD8 clonotypes in ibrutinib-treated CLL. Some clones are missing from TCRdb's copy, which holds only in-frame ones; the method was immunoSEQ multiplex PCR. The sample carries hundreds of thousands of clones, less than 75% recorded once. The input for sequencing was PBMCs, taken after 24 months of ibrutinib treatment. The receptors here all came from a human donor with chronic lymphocytic leukemia.

The rearrangement links TRBV28 to TRBJ2-7; 9 bases agree with TRBD2. The CDR3 sequence is 14 residues long. The junction had 4 bases not matched to a gene; V was cut back by 5 bases and J by 2 bases. The germline CDR1 and CDR2 sequences are MDHEN and SYDVKM. In nucleotides, the CDR3 is TGTGCCAGCAGTGTAGCGGGAGAGACCTACGAGCAGTACTTC. It encodes CASSVAGETYEQYF.

The J gene is TRBJ1-4, the V gene TRBV7-9, with 7 bases aligning to TRBD1. The length of the CDR3 is 17 residues. Germline CDR1 reads SEHNR; CDR2 reads FQNEAQ (reference sequence). The V segment lost 4 bases and the J segment 0 bases; nucleotides outside the gene matches: 8. In DNA form, the CDR3 reads TGTGCCAGCAGCTACGGGACAGCCCCAGCAACTAATGAAAAACTGTTTTTT. It is translated as CASSYGTAPATNEKLFF.

The CDR3 nucleotides are TGTGCCAGCACAAACGGTCGGGACACCATATATTTT. Encoded protein: CASTNGRDTIYF. V is TRBV6-5 and J is TRBJ1-3, with D uncertain. The CDR3 covers 12 residues. Trimming took 7 bases from V and 8 from J, leaving 12 bases between them. Germline V gene sequence: CDR1 MNHEY, CDR2 SVGAGI.

The chain couples TRBV19 to TRBJ2-7, with D possibly being TRBD1 (6 bases). This CDR3 is 14 amino acids long. V was cut by 4 bases and J by 7 bases, with 17 bases left in between. Looked up from germline, CDR1 is LNHDA and CDR2 is SQIVND (reference sequence). CDR3 nucleotide sequence: TGTGCCAGTAGTAAAGGACAGCTCCCCTGGGAGCAGTACTTC. This gives the protein CASSKGQLPWEQYF.

The chain employs TRBV6-5 and TRBJ1-1; 7 nucleotides match TRBD1. This CDR3 has 15 amino acids. The V gene end was trimmed by 7 bases and the J gene end by 1 base; junction bases not matched to a gene: 9. Germline values: CDR1 MNHEY, CDR2 SVGAGI. The CDR3 region is CASTGVGQKNTEAFF. The CDR3 DNA reads as TGTGCCAGCACCGGAGTGGGACAGAAGAACACTGAAGCTTTCTTT.

The rearrangement links TRBV6-6 to TRBJ1-1; no clear D. The CDR3 is 14 amino acids. CDR1 and CDR2 from the germline V gene are MNHNY and SVGAGI (reference sequence). V was pared by 2 bases and J by 0 bases, with 7 bases between. The CDR3 DNA reads as TGTGCCAGCAGTTACGAAAGGATGAACACTGAAGCTTTCTTT. It codes for CASSYERMNTEAFF.

V and J are TRBV18 and TRBJ2-3; D perhaps matches TRBD1 (6 bases). Germline CDR1 is KGHSH and CDR2 is LQKENI. Trimming shortened V by 5 bases and J by 4 bases, and 13 bases separated the two germline ends. There are 14 residues in the CDR3. The CDR3 region is CASSKNRVPDTQYF. The CDR3 DNA reads as TGTGCCAGCTCAAAGAACAGGGTTCCAGATACGCAGTATTTT.

CDR3 region: CASSKGGLGTPGHEQFF. In DNA, the CDR3 is TGTGCCAGCAGCAAAGGAGGCCTAGGGACACCGGGTCATGAGCAGTTCTTC. V usage is TRBV21-1 and J usage is TRBJ2-1; the table calls TRBD1, which could not be checked here. TRBV21-1 is a documented pseudogene. CDR3 length: 17 amino acids.

V gene TRBV6-5 combines with J gene TRBJ1-4, with TRBD1 matching over 10 bases. CDR1 MNHEY and CDR2 SVGAGI come from the germline V gene. After removal of 5 bases from V and 5 bases from J, the junction contained 5 bases not matched to a gene. This CDR3 comprises 15 residues. The CDR3 DNA sequence: TGTGCCAGCAGTCGATCGGGACAGGGGAATGAAAAACTGTTTTTT. Protein sequence: CASSRSGQGNEKLFF.